Sequencing of this TCR beta chain was carried out in a study of cytomegalovirus exposure and HLA in healthy donors. With 7 bases removed from V and 3 bases from J, the gap between germline ends came to 19 bases. Looked up from germline, CDR1 is MNHEY and CDR2 is SMNVEV (reference sequence). The CDR3 loop spans 15 amino acids. Study-wide points: Among donors in an Asian-associated ancestry cluster, a later analysis reportedly found fewer N-insertions than the roughly 700-donor mean. Cytomegalovirus-associated TCR beta chains were listed, numbering some 180. Despite most TCR sequences being rare, some public TCRs occurred in many donors.

Comments on this clone: The antigen is unknown.

With 60 Vbeta and 13 Jbeta primers, the PCR was carried out. Sequencing was performed with immunoSEQ multiplex PCR; in TCRdb, only in-frame clones are kept and a portion is missing. The sample includes 110,000 or so clones, approximately 73% of them seen just once. Sequences were obtained from PBMCs. The chain has TRBV27 and TRBJ2-7; tentatively, D is TRBD2 (6 bases). The source is a man between 40 and 49 years old in good health and CMV-seronegative. CDR3 nucleotides: TGTGCCAGCAAAACTACCGGGAGCTCGCTCTACGAGCAGTACTTC. Translated, it gives CASKTTGSSLYEQYF.